A selection of T cell receptor beta chains follows, all from one sample in a study of preoperative IRX-2 immunotherapy in early breast cancer. Data came from immunoSEQ multiplex PCR; TCRdb stores just in-frame clones and leaves some out. This sample has fewer than 3,500 clones, with 77% found just once. The sequences come from tumor tissue, collected after IRX-2 immunotherapy. The receptors here all came from a human donor with breast cancer. Both conserved end residues are part of each CDR3. Each record gives: J gene, clone size, CDR3 length, D gene, V gene, CDR3 DNA, CDR3 protein. The D gene is left open where the match is weak. Clone size is stated in some rows and not others, as once, few, many or a class when expanded.

TRBJ2-1 | NA | 19 | TRBD2 | TRBV11-3 | TGTGCCAGCAGCTTACCGCGGGCTAGCGGGGGGATCGCCTACAATGAGCAGTTCTTC | CASSLPRASGGIAYNEQFF
TRBJ1-2 | NA | 13 | NA | TRBV6-8 | TGTGCCAGGAGAGCGACGGACCTCTATGGCTACACCTTC | CARRATDLYGYTF
TRBJ1-6 | NA | 14 | NA | TRBV11-3 | TGTGCCAGCAGCTTAGTTCAGTATGGTTCACCCCTCCACTTT | CASSLVQYGSPLHF
TRBJ2-5 | NA | 17 | TRBD2 | TRBV11-3 | TGTGCCAGCAGCTCTCAAGCGGGGGCCAAACTCCGGGAGACCCAGTACTTC | CASSSQAGAKLRETQYF
TRBJ1-6 | NA | 14 | NA | TRBV19 | TGTGCCAGTAGTATACCCGGGACTGCTTCACCCCTCCACTTT | CASSIPGTASPLHF
TRBJ2-3 | few | 16 | TRBD1 | TRBV6-8 | TGTGCCAGCAGTCAAAACAGGGGGCCGGGCACAGATACGCAGTATTTT | CASSQNRGPGTDTQYF
TRBJ1-2 | NA | 14 | NA | TRBV18 | TGTGCCAGCTCACCACAGGAGTCTCGATATGGCTACACCTTC | CASSPQESRYGYTF
TRBJ1-3 | few | 15 | NA | TRBV6-8 | TGTGCCAGCAGTGAGAGCATATTCTCTGGAAACACCATATATTTT | CASSESIFSGNTIYF
TRBJ2-1 | few | 16 | NA | TRBV11-3 | TGTGCCAGCAGCCCACTGAGGGGGGGGAACCACAATGAGCAGTTCTTC | CASSPLRGGNHNEQFF
TRBJ1-2 | NA | 17 | NA | TRBV11-3 | TGTGCCAGCAGCTTAGAGGGTGGTCGGGGGGACGTCGATGGCTACACCTTC | CASSLEGGRGDVDGYTF
TRBJ2-3 | NA | 12 | NA | TRBV6-8 | TGTGCCAGCAGTCGTAATAGAGATACGCAGTATTTT | CASSRNRDTQYF
TRBJ2-1 | NA | 14 | TRBD1 | TRBV11-3 | TGTGCCAGCAGCTTACAGGGGGCTTGGGATGAGCAGTTCTTC | CASSLQGAWDEQFF
TRBJ1-1 | few | 12 | NA | TRBV25-1 | TGTGCCAGCAGTCGGGTGAACACTGAAGCTTTCTTT | CASSRVNTEAFF